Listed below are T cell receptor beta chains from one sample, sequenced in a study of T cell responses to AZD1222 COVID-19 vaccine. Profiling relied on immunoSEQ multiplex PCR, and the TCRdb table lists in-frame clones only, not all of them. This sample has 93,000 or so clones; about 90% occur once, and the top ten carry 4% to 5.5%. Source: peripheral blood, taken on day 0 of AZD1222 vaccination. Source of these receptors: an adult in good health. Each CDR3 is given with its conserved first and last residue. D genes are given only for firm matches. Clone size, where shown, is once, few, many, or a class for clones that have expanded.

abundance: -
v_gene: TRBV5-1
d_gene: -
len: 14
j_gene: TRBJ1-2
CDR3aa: CASSLGQEGYGYTF
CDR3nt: TGCGCCAGCAGCTTGGGACAGGAAGGCTATGGCTACACCTTC

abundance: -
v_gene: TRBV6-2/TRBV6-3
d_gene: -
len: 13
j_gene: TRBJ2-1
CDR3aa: CASSYRSVNEQFF
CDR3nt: TGTGCCAGCAGTTACAGGAGTGTCAATGAGCAGTTCTTC

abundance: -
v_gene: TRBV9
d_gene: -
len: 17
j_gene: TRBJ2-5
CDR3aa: CASSVGDRGGAIETQYF
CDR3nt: TGTGCCAGCAGCGTAGGGGATCGAGGGGGGGCCATCGAGACCCAGTACTTC

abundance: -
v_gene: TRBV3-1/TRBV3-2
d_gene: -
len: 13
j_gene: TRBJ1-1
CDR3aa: CASSPPPNTEAFF
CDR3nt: TGTGCCAGCAGCCCCCCGCCGAACACTGAAGCTTTCTTT

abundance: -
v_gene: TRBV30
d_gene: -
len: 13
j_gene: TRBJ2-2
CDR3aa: CAWSLGLTGELFF
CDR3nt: TGTGCCTGGAGTCTGGGACTTACCGGGGAGCTGTTTTTT

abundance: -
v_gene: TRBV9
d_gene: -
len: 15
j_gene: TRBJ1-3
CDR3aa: CASSTVLSSGNTIYF
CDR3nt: TGTGCCAGCAGCACAGTCCTGAGCTCTGGAAACACCATATATTTT

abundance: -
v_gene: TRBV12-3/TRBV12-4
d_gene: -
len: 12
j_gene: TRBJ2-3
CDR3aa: CASSPSTDTQYF
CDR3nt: TGTGCCAGCAGCCCTAGCACAGATACGCAGTATTTT

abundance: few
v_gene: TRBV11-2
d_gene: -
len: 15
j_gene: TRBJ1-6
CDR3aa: CASSLDTGLGSPLHF
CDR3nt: TGTGCCAGCAGCTTAGATACGGGGTTGGGTTCACCCCTCCACTTT

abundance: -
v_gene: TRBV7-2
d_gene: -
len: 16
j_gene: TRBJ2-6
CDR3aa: CASSLGPLSGANVLTF
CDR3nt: TGTGCCAGCAGCTTGGGACCGCTGTCTGGGGCCAACGTCCTGACTTTC

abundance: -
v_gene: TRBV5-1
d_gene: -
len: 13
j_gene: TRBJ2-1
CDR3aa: CASSLWLGDEQFF
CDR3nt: TGCGCCAGCAGCTTGTGGTTAGGCGATGAGCAGTTCTTC

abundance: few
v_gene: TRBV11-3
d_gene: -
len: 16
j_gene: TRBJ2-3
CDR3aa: CASSHGSGPSTDTQYF
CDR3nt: TGTGCCAGCAGCCATGGGTCTGGGCCTAGCACAGATACGCAGTATTTT

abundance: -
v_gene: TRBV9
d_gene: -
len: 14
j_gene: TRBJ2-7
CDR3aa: CASSPGTHSYEQYF
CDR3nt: TGTGCCAGCAGCCCAGGGACACACTCCTACGAGCAGTACTTC

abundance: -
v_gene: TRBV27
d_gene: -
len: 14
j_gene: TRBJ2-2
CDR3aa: CASSLYLGNGELFF
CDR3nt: TGTGCCAGCAGTTTGTATTTGGGGAACGGGGAGCTGTTTTTT

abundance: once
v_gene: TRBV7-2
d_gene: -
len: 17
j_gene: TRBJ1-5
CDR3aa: CASSFYLGPQRNQPQHF
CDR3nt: TGTGCCAGCAGCTTTTATCTCGGGCCACAAAGGAATCAGCCCCAGCATTTT

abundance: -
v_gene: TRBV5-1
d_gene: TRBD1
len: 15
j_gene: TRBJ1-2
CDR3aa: CASSLRVGTGYGYTF
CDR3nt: TGCGCCAGCAGCTTGAGAGTCGGGACAGGGTATGGCTACACCTTC

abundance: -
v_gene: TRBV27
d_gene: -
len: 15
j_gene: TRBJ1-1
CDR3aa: CASSLSKVQATEAFF
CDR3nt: TGTGCCAGCAGTTTATCGAAAGTCCAGGCCACTGAAGCTTTCTTT